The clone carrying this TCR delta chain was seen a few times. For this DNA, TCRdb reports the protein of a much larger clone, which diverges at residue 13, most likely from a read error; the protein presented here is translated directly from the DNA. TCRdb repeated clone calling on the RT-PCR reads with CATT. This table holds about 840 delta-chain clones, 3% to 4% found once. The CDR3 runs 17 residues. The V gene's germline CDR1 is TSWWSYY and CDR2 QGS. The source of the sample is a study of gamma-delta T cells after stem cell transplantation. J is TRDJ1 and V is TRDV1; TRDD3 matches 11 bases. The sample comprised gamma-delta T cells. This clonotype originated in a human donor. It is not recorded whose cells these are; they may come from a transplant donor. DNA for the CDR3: TGTGCTCTCACCAAGTACTGGGGGATAATAAACACCGAAAAACTCATCTTT. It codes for CALTKYWGIINTEKLIF.